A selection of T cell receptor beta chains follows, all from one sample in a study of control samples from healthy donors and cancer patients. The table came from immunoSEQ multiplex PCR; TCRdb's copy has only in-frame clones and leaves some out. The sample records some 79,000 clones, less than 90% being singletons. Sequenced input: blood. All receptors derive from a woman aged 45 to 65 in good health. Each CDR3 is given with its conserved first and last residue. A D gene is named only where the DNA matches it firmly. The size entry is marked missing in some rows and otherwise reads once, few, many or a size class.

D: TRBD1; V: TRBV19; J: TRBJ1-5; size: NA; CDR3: CASSTGTGRFQPQHF; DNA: TGTGCCAGTAGTACGGGGACAGGGAGGTTTCAGCCCCAGCATTTT
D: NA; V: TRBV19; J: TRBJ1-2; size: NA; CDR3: CASSQTVLHGYTF; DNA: TGTGCCAGTAGTCAGACGGTCCTCCATGGCTACACCTTC
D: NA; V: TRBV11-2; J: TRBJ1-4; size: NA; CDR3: CASSPTGGNEKLFF; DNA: TGTGCCAGCAGCCCGACCGGGGGGAATGAAAAACTGTTTTTT
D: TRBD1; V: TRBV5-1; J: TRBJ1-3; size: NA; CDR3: CASSPDRGPVNTIYF; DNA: TGCGCCAGCAGCCCGGACAGGGGGCCGGTGAACACCATATATTTT
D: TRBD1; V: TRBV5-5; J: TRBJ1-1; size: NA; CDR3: CASSSDRVGTEAFF; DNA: TGTGCCAGCAGCTCGGACAGGGTAGGAACTGAAGCTTTCTTT
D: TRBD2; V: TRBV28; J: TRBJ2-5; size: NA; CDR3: CASTSSGSRGGQETQYF; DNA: TGTGCCAGCACGTCTAGCGGGAGCCGGGGGGGGCAAGAGACCCAGTACTTC
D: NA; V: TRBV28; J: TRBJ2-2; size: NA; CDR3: CASEPKGLRVTGELFF; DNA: TGTGCCAGCGAGCCTAAAGGCTTGCGGGTCACCGGGGAGCTGTTTTTT
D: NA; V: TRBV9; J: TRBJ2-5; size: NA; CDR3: CASSPDSRGETQYF; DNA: TGTGCCAGCAGCCCGGACTCCCGGGGGGAGACCCAGTACTTC
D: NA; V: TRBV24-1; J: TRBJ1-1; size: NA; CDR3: CATSETGTFTEAFF; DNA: TGTGCCACCAGTGAGACCGGGACATTCACTGAAGCTTTCTTT
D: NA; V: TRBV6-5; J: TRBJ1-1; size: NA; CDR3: CASSSRLNTEAFF; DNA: TGTGCCAGCAGTTCTAGGCTGAACACTGAAGCTTTCTTT
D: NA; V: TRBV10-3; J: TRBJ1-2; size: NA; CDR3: CAIWRQGEGYGYTF; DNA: TGTGCCATCTGGCGGCAGGGAGAGGGGTATGGCTACACCTTC
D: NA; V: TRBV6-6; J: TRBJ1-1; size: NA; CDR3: CASSVAGGRTEAFF; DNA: TGTGCCAGCAGTGTCGCGGGGGGCCGTACTGAAGCTTTCTTT
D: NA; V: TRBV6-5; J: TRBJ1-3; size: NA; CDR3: CASSLGSGSGNTIYF; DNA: TGTGCCAGCAGTCTAGGGTCCGGCTCTGGAAACACCATATATTTT
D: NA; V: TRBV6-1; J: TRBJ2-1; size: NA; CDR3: CASSAGRGQRYNEQFF; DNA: TGTGCCAGCAGTGCCGGGAGGGGGCAACGCTACAATGAGCAGTTCTTC
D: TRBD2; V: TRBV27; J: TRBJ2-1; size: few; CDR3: CASSKTSGRGHNEQFF; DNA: TGTGCCAGCAGTAAAACTAGCGGGAGAGGTCACAATGAGCAGTTCTTC
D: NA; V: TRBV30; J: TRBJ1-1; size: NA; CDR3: CAWNQGKGTEAFF; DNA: TGTGCCTGGAATCAGGGGAAGGGCACTGAAGCTTTCTTT
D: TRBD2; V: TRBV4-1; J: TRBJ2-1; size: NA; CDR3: CASSSRGGSNNEQFF; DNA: TGCGCCAGCAGCTCAAGGGGAGGGTCGAACAATGAGCAGTTCTTC
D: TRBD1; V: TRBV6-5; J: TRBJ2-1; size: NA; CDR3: CASGGQVGNNEQFF; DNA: TGTGCCAGCGGAGGACAGGTGGGGAACAATGAGCAGTTCTTC
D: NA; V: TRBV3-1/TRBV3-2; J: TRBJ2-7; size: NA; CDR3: CASSQVGREQYF; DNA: TGTGCCAGCAGCCAAGTCGGCCGCGAGCAGTACTTC
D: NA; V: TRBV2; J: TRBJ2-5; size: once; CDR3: CASSRETQYF; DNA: TGTGCCAGCAGTAGGGAGACCCAGTACTTC
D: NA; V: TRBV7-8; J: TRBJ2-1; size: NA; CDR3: CASRQTSTYYNEQFF; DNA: TGTGCCAGCAGGCAGACTAGTACCTACTACAATGAGCAGTTCTTC
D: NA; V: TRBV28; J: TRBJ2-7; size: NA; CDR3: CASTTIGVPPEQYF; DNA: TGTGCCAGCACTACTATAGGGGTCCCCCCCGAGCAGTACTTC
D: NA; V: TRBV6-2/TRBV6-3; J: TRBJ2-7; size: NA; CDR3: CASSPGPAEQYF; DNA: TGTGCCAGCAGCCCGGGGCCGGCCGAGCAGTACTTC
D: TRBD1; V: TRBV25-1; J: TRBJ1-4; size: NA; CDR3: CASSLPGGATNEKLFF; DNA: TGTGCCAGCAGTCTGCCAGGGGGAGCAACTAATGAAAAACTGTTTTTT
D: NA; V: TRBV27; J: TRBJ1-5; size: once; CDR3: CASSLTLGGQPQHF; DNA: TGTGCCAGCAGTTTGACCCTTGGAGGCCAGCCCCAGCATTTT
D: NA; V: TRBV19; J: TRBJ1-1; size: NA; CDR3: CASSQGHGEAFF; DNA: TGTGCCAGTAGTCAGGGGCACGGTGAAGCTTTCTTT
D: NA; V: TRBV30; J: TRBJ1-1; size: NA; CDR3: CAWVSGANTEAFF; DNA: TGTGCCTGGGTATCGGGGGCGAACACTGAAGCTTTCTTT
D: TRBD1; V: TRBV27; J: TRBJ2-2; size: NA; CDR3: CASSPRDSVHTGELFF; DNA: TGTGCCAGCAGCCCCCGGGACAGTGTACATACCGGGGAGCTGTTTTTT
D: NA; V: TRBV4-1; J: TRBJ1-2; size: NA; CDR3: CASSQPGSNYGYTF; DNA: TGCGCCAGCAGCCAACCGGGGTCCAACTATGGCTACACCTTC
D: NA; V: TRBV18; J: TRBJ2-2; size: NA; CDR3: CASSPRGARTGELFF; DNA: TGTGCCAGCTCACCACGGGGGGCGCGCACCGGGGAGCTGTTTTTT
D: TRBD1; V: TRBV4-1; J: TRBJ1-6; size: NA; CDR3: CASSQLGQEYSPLHF; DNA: TGCGCCAGCAGCCAACTTGGACAGGAGTATTCACCCCTCCACTTT
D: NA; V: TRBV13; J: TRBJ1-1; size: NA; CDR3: CASSLRGPNTEAFF; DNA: TGTGCCAGCAGCTTAAGGGGACCGAACACTGAAGCTTTCTTT
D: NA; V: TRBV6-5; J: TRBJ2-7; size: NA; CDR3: CASSWYNSYEQYF; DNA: TGTGCCAGCAGTTGGTATAACTCCTACGAGCAGTACTTC
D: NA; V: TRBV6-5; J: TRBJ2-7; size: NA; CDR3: CASRLGGGLEQYF; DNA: TGTGCCAGCAGACTGGGGGGAGGCCTGGAGCAGTACTTC
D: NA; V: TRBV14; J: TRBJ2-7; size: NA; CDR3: CASSQDRSPVGEQYF; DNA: TGTGCCAGCAGCCAAGACCGGTCGCCAGTCGGCGAGCAGTACTTC
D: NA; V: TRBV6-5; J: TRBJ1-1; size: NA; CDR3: CASSLDGGNTEAFF; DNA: TGTGCCAGCAGTTTAGACGGTGGGAACACTGAAGCTTTCTTT
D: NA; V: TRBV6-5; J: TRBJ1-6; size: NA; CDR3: CASSPRGYDSPLHF; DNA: TGTGCCAGCAGCCCACGGGGGTATGATTCACCCCTCCACTTT
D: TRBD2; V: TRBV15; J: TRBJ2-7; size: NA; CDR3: CATSRESGRLAEQYF; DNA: TGTGCCACCAGCAGAGAAAGCGGGAGATTGGCCGAGCAGTACTTC
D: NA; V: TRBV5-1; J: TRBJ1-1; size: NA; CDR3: CASSPGEGVTEAFF; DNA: TGCGCCAGCAGCCCGGGCGAGGGGGTGACTGAAGCTTTCTTT
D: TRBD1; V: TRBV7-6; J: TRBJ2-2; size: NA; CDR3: CASSLVPGTGGAGELFF; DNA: TGTGCCAGCAGCTTAGTGCCCGGGACAGGGGGAGCCGGGGAGCTGTTTTTT
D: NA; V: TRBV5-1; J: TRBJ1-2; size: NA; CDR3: CASSLALPNYGYTF; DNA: TGCGCCAGCAGCTTGGCCCTACCTAACTATGGCTACACCTTC
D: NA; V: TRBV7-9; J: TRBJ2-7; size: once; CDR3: CASSALYEQYF; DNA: TGTGCCAGCAGCGCGCTCTACGAGCAGTACTTC
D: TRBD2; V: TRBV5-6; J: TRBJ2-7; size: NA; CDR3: CASSLPSGRIEQYF; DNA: TGTGCCAGCAGCTTGCCGAGCGGGAGGATCGAGCAGTACTTC
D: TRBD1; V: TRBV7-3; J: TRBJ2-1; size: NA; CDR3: CASSRDRGRNEQFF; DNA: TGTGCCAGCAGCCGGGACAGGGGGCGGAATGAGCAGTTCTTC
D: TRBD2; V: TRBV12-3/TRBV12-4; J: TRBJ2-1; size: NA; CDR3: CALSRTSYNEQFF; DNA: TGTGCCCTAAGTCGGACTAGCTACAATGAGCAGTTCTTC
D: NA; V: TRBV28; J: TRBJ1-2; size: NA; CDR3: CASSLADTGGYTF; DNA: TGTGCCAGCAGTTTAGCGGACACGGGGGGCTACACCTTC
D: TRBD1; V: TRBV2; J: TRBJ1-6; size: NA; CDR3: CASSAFDRGDSPLHF; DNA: TGTGCCAGCAGTGCCTTTGACAGGGGAGATTCACCCCTCCACTTT
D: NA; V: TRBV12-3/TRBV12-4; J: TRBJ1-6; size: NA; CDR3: CASSPDNSPLHF; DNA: TGTGCCAGCAGTCCGGATAATTCACCCCTCCACTTT
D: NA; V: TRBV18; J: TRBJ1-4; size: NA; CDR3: CASSSGGIGEKLFF; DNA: TGTGCCAGCTCATCCGGGGGTATAGGTGAAAAACTGTTTTTT
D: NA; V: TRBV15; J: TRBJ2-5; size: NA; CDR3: CATSRGEETQYF; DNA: TGTGCCACCAGCAGAGGGGAGGAGACCCAGTACTTC
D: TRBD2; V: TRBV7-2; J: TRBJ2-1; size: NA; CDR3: CASSLSSGRANEQFF; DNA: TGTGCCAGCAGCTTATCTAGCGGGAGGGCCAATGAGCAGTTCTTC
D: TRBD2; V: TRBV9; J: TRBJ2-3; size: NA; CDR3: CASSGLAGGTDTQYF; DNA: TGTGCCAGCAGCGGATTAGCGGGAGGGACAGATACGCAGTATTTT
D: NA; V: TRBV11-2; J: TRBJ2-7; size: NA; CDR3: CASSLMGGFSYEQYF; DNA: TGTGCCAGCAGCCTAATGGGGGGCTTCTCATACGAGCAGTACTTC
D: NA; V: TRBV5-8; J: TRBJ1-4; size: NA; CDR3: CASSLGAISNEKLFF; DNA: TGTGCCAGCAGCTTGGGGGCAATATCTAATGAAAAACTGTTTTTT
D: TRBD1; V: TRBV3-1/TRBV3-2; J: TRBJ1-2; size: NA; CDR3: CASTNRGVSYGYTF; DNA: TGTGCCAGCACCAACAGGGGTGTCAGCTATGGCTACACCTTC
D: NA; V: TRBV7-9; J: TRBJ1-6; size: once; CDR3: CASSLEPLAGRSSPLHF; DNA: TGTGCCAGCAGCTTAGAGCCCTTGGCAGGGAGAAGTTCACCCCTCCACTTT
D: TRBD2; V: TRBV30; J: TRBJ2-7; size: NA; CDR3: CAWSGLAGPYEQYF; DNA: TGTGCCTGGTCGGGACTAGCGGGACCCTACGAGCAGTACTTC
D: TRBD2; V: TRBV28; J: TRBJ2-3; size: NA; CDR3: CASSLLLAGGPSSTDTQYF; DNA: TGTGCCAGCAGTTTATTACTAGCGGGAGGGCCATCTAGCACAGATACGCAGTATTTT
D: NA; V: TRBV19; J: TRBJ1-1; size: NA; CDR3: CASSIGGGRTEAFF; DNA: TGTGCCAGTAGTATCGGGGGCGGGAGGACTGAAGCTTTCTTT
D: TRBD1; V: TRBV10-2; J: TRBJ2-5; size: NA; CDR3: CASSTGTGIETQYF; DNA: TGCGCCAGTTCCACCGGGACAGGGATAGAGACCCAGTACTTC